The 21 T cell receptor beta chains below come from one sample, sequenced in a study of OX40 agonist ivuxolimab in advanced cancers. Profiling relied on immunoSEQ multiplex PCR, and the TCRdb table lists in-frame clones only, not all of them. The repertoire includes tens of thousands of clones, roughly 84% of them detected once, and roughly 1.1% sits in the top ten. This material consisted of CD4+ or CD8+ T cells sorted from blood, taken in a trial of the OX40 agonist ivuxolimab. The source is an adult with an advanced solid tumor such as melanoma, head and neck, liver or kidney cancer.

The CDR3 region is CASSLASGGPYNEQFF. CDR3 nucleotides: TGTGCCAGCAGCTTGGCTAGCGGGGGCCCTTACAATGAGCAGTTCTTC. V usage is TRBV5-4 and J usage is TRBJ2-1; 10 positions match TRBD2. Germline-derived CDR1 and CDR2 are SGHNT and YYREEE (reference sequence). Trimming took 0 bases from V and 4 from J; bases not matched to a gene: 4. The length of the CDR3 is 16 residues. Supplemented by reference TRBV5-4 and TRBJ2-1, the full variable domain reads ETGVTQSPTHLIKTRGQQVTLRCSSQSGHNTVSWYQQALGQGPQFIFQYYREEENGRGNFPPRFSGLQFPNYSSELNVNALELDDSALYLCASSLASGGPYNEQFFGPGTRLTVL.

The chain recombines TRBV10-3 with TRBJ1-6, with no clear D. Germline CDR1 ENHRY, CDR2 SYGVKD. V was pared by 5 bases and J by 5 bases, with 7 bases between. This CDR3 spans 13 amino acids. The CDR3, as DNA: TGTGCCATCAGTAGGTGGGATAATTCACCCCTCCACTTT. It translates to CAISRWDNSPLHF.

This clone showed up just a few times. This chain uses TRBV2 with TRBJ2-2, with D perhaps TRBD1 (6 bases). The CDR3 covers 15 residues. Trimming pared 7 bases from V and 7 bases from J, leaving 19 bases between. Germline CDR1 is SNHLY and CDR2 is FYNNEI. CDR3 bases: TGTGCCAGCATTAACTCAGGACAGAAAAACGGGGAGCTGTTTTTT. Amino acids: CASINSGQKNGELFF.

The chain links TRBV19 to TRBJ1-5, with D unresolved. In germline, CDR1 is LNHDA, CDR2 SQIVND (reference sequence). The CDR3 runs to 13 residues. V lost 5 bases and J 6 bases, leaving 11 bases between the germline ends. The CDR3 DNA reads TGTGCCAGTAGTTTGGGCGGCAGTCAGCCCCAGCATTTT. Protein: CASSLGGSQPQHF.

The chain employs TRBV19 and TRBJ2-1, with D perhaps assigned TRBD1 or TRBD2 (6 bases each). V lost 7 bases to trimming and J lost 2 bases, with 21 bases between them. Germline assignment: CDR1 LNHDA and CDR2 SQIVND (reference sequence). The CDR3 loop spans 17 amino acids. As DNA, the CDR3 is TGTGCCAGTAATTCCCAGGGGTCGGCGGGGCCCTACAATGAGCAGTTCTTC. This codes for CASNSQGSAGPYNEQFF.

The chain links TRBV6-5 to TRBJ1-1, with D possibly matching TRBD1 (5 bases). CDR1 and CDR2 (germline): MNHEY, SVGAGI. The V end lost 0 bases, the J end lost 7 bases, and 18 bases lay between the germline ends. The CDR3 is 16 amino acids. Here the CDR3 reads CASSYSVDPGTGEAFF. CDR3 bases: TGTGCCAGCAGTTACTCGGTTGACCCGGGAACAGGTGAAGCTTTCTTT.

This chain links TRBV28 with TRBJ1-4, with D tentatively TRBD1 (5 bases). The V end was cut by 5 bases, the J end by 6 bases, with 13 bases between. The germline CDR1 and CDR2 sequences are MDHEN and SYDVKM. CDR3 length: 14 residues. CDR3 coding DNA: TGTGCCAGCAGTGACGGGACTGAGTATGAAAAACTGTTTTTT. This sequence encodes CASSDGTEYEKLFF.

The chain is built from TRBV9 and TRBJ2-5, with 10 bases aligning to TRBD1. V shed 3 bases, J shed 3 bases, and the junction held 11 bases outside the gene matches. The CDR3 is 17 amino acids. Germline CDR1 SGDLS, CDR2 YYNGEE. Here the CDR3 reads CASSGGTTGTGEETQYF. As DNA, the CDR3 is TGTGCCAGCAGCGGAGGTACCACCGGGACAGGGGAAGAGACCCAGTACTTC.

The V and J genes are TRBV6-6 and TRBJ2-7; 11 bases fit TRBD2. The CDR3 consists of 16 residues. CDR1 is MNHNY, CDR2 SVGAGI, per germline (reference sequence). V was clipped by 6 bases and J by 7 bases; unmatched bases: 14. The CDR3: CASRTNPLAGVWEQYF. CDR3 DNA: TGTGCCAGCAGAACAAATCCACTAGCGGGGGTTTGGGAGCAGTACTTC.

In its sample, this clone was seen a few times. The chain is built from TRBV5-5 and TRBJ2-2; D may be TRBD1 (6 bases). The ends were cut back, 4 bases at V and 0 bases at J, with 10 bases in the middle. CDR1 and CDR2 (germline): SGHKS, YYEKEE (reference sequence). CDR3 length equals 15 residues. This CDR3 reads CASSRGQTNTGELFF. In nucleotides, the CDR3 is TGTGCCAGCAGCAGAGGACAGACGAACACCGGGGAGCTGTTTTTT.

J is TRBJ2-3 and V is TRBV6-5; 7 nucleotides line up with TRBD1. Germline lookup yields CDR1 MNHEY and CDR2 SVGAGI. This CDR3 comprises 16 residues. V shed 0 bases, J shed 2 bases, and the junction held 5 bases outside the gene matches. In nucleotides, the CDR3 is TGTGCCAGCAGTTACTCCGAGACAGGGTCCACAGATACGCAGTATTTT. As protein: CASSYSETGSTDTQYF.

The chain links TRBV18 to TRBJ2-5, with D tentatively TRBD1 (5 bases). The V gene's germline CDR1 is KGHSH and CDR2 LQKENI. The CDR3 runs 13 residues. The V end was cut by 5 bases, the J end by 7 bases, with 14 bases between. CDR3 coding DNA: TGTGCCAGCTCATCACAGGAGTTGGGGACCCAGTACTTC. This encodes CASSSQELGTQYF. The variable domain in full, with the rest retrieved from reference TRBV18 and TRBJ2-5, is NAGVMQNPRHLVRRRGQEARLRCSPMKGHSHVYWYRQLPEEGLKFMVYLQKENIIDESGMPKERFSAEFPKEGPSILRIQQVVRGDSAAYFCASSSQELGTQYFGPGTRLLVL.

J is TRBJ2-7 and V is TRBV7-9; D unclear. This CDR3 is built from 14 residues. The V end was cut by 0 bases, the J end by 2 bases, with 8 bases between. Germline assignment: CDR1 SEHNR and CDR2 FQNEAQ (reference sequence). CDR3 nucleotides: TGTGCCAGCAGCTTAGCCGACATCGCCTACGAGCAGTACTTC. As protein: CASSLADIAYEQYF.

The sample holds one count of this clone. The chain employs TRBV19 and TRBJ1-4, with D unresolved. The germline V gene has CDR1 LNHDA and CDR2 SQIVND (reference sequence). V was clipped by 3 bases and J by 8 bases, with 10 bases between them. This CDR3 comprises 13 residues. The CDR3 sequence: CASSMSLEEKLFF. CDR3 sequence (DNA): TGTGCCAGTAGTATGAGTCTCGAAGAAAAACTGTTTTTT.

This rearrangement joins TRBV18 to TRBJ1-2, with 11 bases aligning to TRBD1. The trim removed 5 bases at V and 1 base at J, leaving 15 bases unmatched. Germline CDR1 reads KGHSH; CDR2 reads LQKENI. The CDR3 totals 19 residues. CDR3 loop: CASSTQGTGGETFNYGYTF. As DNA, the CDR3 is TGTGCCAGCTCAACTCAGGGGACAGGGGGTGAAACCTTTAACTATGGCTACACCTTC.

The genes are TRBV12-5 and TRBJ2-2; 14 bases map to TRBD2. The V segment lost 7 bases and the J segment 2 bases; nucleotides outside the gene matches: 6. Germline CDR1 reads LGHNT; CDR2 reads FRNRAP. This CDR3 contains 17 residues. The DNA of the CDR3 is TGTGCTAGTGTCGGACTAGCGGGGGGCCGAAACACCGGGGAGCTGTTTTTT. It yields the protein CASVGLAGGRNTGELFF.

Worth noting for this clone: Other DNA sequences in the sample encode the same CDR3. The chain combines TRBV7-2 with TRBJ1-4; possible D gene TRBD1, 5 bases. Germline V gene sequence: CDR1 SGHTA, CDR2 FQGNSA. V shed 3 bases and J shed 0 bases, with 8 bases lying between them. The CDR3 sequence is 15 residues long. CDR3 region: CASSFQGTTNEKLFF. As DNA, the CDR3 is TGTGCCAGCAGCTTTCAGGGAACAACTAATGAAAAACTGTTTTTT.

The genes are TRBV7-2 and TRBJ1-1; D is ambiguous. The CDR3 sequence is 11 residues long. CDR1 is SGHTA and CDR2 is FQGNSA in the germline V gene. With 3 bases removed from V and 12 bases from J, the gap between germline ends came to 11 bases. CDR3 residues: CASSFATQTFF. CDR3 DNA: TGTGCCAGCAGCTTTGCGACCCAAACTTTCTTT.

The CDR3 bases are TGTGCCAGCAGTGAACCGGGTAGCGCCTATATACAAGAGACCCAGTACTTC. Translation: CASSEPGSAYIQETQYF. The V and J genes are TRBV6-1 and TRBJ2-5; TRBD2 is a possible D gene (5 bases). The CDR3 runs 17 residues. Germline V gene sequence: CDR1 MNHNS, CDR2 SASEGT. V dropped 2 bases and J dropped 2 bases, with 18 bases sitting between them.

The chain employs TRBV7-7 and TRBJ2-5; 9 nucleotides agree with TRBD2. With V trimmed by 1 base and J by 2 bases, 5 bases remained unmatched. Germline V CDR1 and CDR2: SSHAT, FNYEAQ (reference sequence). This CDR3 region has 16 residues. The CDR3 DNA reads as TGTGCCAGCAGCTTAGGGCTAGCGGGGCTACAAGAGACCCAGTACTTC. Translated, it gives CASSLGLAGLQETQYF.

This chain uses TRBV18 with TRBJ2-5, with a tentative D call TRBD1 (5 bases). The J call may be in error: the DNA end matches TRBJ2-7 better. Germline assignment: CDR1 KGHSH and CDR2 LQKENI. The CDR3 length is 15 residues. Here the CDR3 DNA reads TGTGCCAGCTCACTCACGACAGTTTTCTCCTACGAGCAGTACTTC. Protein: CASSLTTVFSYEQYF.